Given below is one T cell receptor (beta chain) in context. Some clones are missing from TCRdb's copy, which holds only in-frame ones; the method was immunoSEQ multiplex PCR. The sample holds under 250,000 clones, 88% seen once. The data originate from a study of blood T cell repertoires in COVID-19. A case of COVID-19 had been met by exposed participants within 2 weeks before study entry. Trimming took 0 bases from V and 5 from J; bases not matched to a gene: 8. Germline V gene lookup returns CDR1 SGDLS and CDR2 YYNGEE. The CDR3 spans 16 residues. The sequencing input was PBMCs or T cells enriched from blood (not recorded which). This TCR derives from a woman between 40 and 55 years old who had been exposed to COVID-19. This sequence joins TRBV9 and TRBJ2-4, with 7 bases aligning to TRBD2. The CDR3 DNA reads TGTGCCAGCAGCGTAGAGGGAGGGGTGAAGCAAAACATTCAGTACTTC. Translating it yields CASSVEGGVKQNIQYF.